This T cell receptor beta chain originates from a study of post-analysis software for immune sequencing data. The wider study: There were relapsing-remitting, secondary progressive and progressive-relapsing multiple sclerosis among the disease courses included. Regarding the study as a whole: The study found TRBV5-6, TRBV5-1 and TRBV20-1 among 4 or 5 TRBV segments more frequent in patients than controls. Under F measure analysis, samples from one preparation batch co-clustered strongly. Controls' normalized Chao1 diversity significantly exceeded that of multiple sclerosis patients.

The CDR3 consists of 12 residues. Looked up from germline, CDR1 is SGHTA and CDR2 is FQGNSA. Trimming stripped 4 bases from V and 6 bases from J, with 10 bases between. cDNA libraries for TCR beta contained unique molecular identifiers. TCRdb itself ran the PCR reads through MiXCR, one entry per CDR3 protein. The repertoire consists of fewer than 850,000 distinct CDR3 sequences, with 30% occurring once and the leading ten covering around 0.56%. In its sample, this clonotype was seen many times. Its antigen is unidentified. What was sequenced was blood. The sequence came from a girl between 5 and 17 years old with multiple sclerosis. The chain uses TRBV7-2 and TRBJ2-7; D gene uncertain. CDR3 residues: CASSSEVREQYF. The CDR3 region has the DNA TGTGCCAGCAGCTCCGAGGTCCGCGAGCAGTACTTC. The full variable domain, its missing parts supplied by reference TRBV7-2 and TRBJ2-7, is GAGVSQSPSNKVTEKGKDVELRCDPISGHTALYWYRQSLGQGLEFLIYFQGNSAPDKSGLPSDRFSAERTGGSVSTLTIQRTQQEDSAVYLCASSSEVREQYFGPGTRLTVT.